Listed below are T cell receptor beta chains from one sample, sequenced in a study of CD8 T cells in Susac syndrome. TCRdb fed the immunoSEQ multiplex PCR reads into MiXCR, producing one record per CDR3 protein. Of approximately 76,000 distinct CDR3 sequences in the sample, about 95% were seen once. Sequenced: CD8+ T cells from PBMCs. The receptors were gathered from a human donor with multiple sclerosis. Each CDR3 is given with its conserved first and last residue. Each record gives: J gene, D gene, clone size, V gene, CDR3 protein, CDR3 DNA. D genes are given only for firm matches. The size entry is marked missing in some rows and otherwise reads once, few, many or a size class.

TRBJ1-5 | - | - | TRBV4-1 | CASSQVQGNQPQHF | TGCGCCAGCAGCCAAGTCCAGGGGAACCAGCCCCAGCATTTT
TRBJ2-3 | - | few | TRBV29-1 | CSVEDSGDGFTDTQYF | TGCAGCGTTGAAGATAGCGGAGATGGCTTCACAGATACGCAGTATTTT
TRBJ1-1 | - | - | TRBV11-2 | CASSLTTALNTEAFF | TGTGCCAGCAGCTTAACTACAGCTTTGAACACTGAAGCTTTCTTT
TRBJ2-7 | - | - | TRBV5-1 | CASSGTYEQYF | TGCGCCAGCAGCGGAACCTACGAGCAGTACTTC
TRBJ1-1 | - | - | TRBV28 | CASSFRRTDTEAFF | TGTGCCAGCAGTTTCAGGCGGACTGACACTGAAGCTTTCTTT
TRBJ2-1 | - | - | TRBV6-5 | CASSYRGYNEQFF | TGTGCCAGCAGCTACCGGGGCTACAATGAGCAGTTCTTC
TRBJ2-3 | - | - | TRBV7-9 | CASSPPRWDTDTQYF | TGTGCCAGCAGCCCCCCTCGGTGGGACACAGATACGCAGTATTTT
TRBJ2-6 | - | once | TRBV27 | CASFPIGGLRQVSPGANVLTF | TGTGCCAGCTTCCCAATAGGGGGTTTGAGACAGGTGTCGCCTGGGGCCAACGTCCTGACTTTC
TRBJ2-1 | TRBD2 | - | TRBV6-5 | CASTPTSGSDEQFF | TGTGCCAGCACCCCGACTAGCGGGAGTGATGAGCAGTTCTTC
TRBJ2-3 | - | - | TRBV7-6 | CASSLKQGATDTQYF | TGTGCCAGCAGCCTCAAACAGGGTGCCACAGATACGCAGTATTTT
TRBJ2-1 | - | - | TRBV5-4 | CASSATGRSYNEQFF | TGTGCCAGCAGCGCTACAGGGAGGTCCTACAATGAGCAGTTCTTC
TRBJ2-7 | TRBD2 | - | TRBV11-2 | CASSLAAGAGGNEQYF | TGTGCCAGCAGCTTAGCCGCTGGGGCGGGAGGGAACGAGCAGTACTTC
TRBJ1-5 | - | - | TRBV30 | CAWNRVSNQPQHF | TGTGCCTGGAACAGGGTGAGCAATCAGCCCCAGCATTTT
TRBJ1-2 | TRBD1 | - | TRBV5-6 | CASSLEVTGRRYGYTF | TGTGCCAGCAGCTTGGAAGTGACAGGGAGGAGGTATGGCTACACCTTC
TRBJ2-2 | - | - | TRBV29-1 | CSVAGGGELFF | TGCAGCGTTGCCGGTGGCGGGGAGCTGTTTTTT
TRBJ1-2 | - | - | TRBV29-1 | CSVEAFSGAAPGNYGYTF | TGCAGCGTTGAAGCTTTCTCCGGGGCGGCCCCGGGGAACTATGGCTACACCTTC
TRBJ2-7 | TRBD2 | - | TRBV6-1 | CASSSPLAGVGREQYF | TGTGCCAGCAGTAGTCCCCTAGCGGGAGTAGGTCGCGAGCAGTACTTC
TRBJ2-7 | - | - | TRBV29-1 | CSVEGRPYEQYF | TGCAGCGTTGAAGGGCGACCCTACGAGCAGTACTTC
TRBJ2-2 | - | - | TRBV7-9 | CASSRDLTTGELFF | TGTGCCAGCAGCCGGGACTTGACTACCGGGGAGCTGTTTTTT
TRBJ2-1 | - | - | TRBV5-1 | CASSSPGTPYLVF | TGCGCCAGCAGCTCCCCCGGGACACCTTATCTGGTCTTC
TRBJ2-7 | - | - | TRBV12-3/TRBV12-4 | CASSFYDSYEQYF | TGTGCCAGCAGTTTTTACGATTCCTACGAGCAGTACTTC
TRBJ1-1 | - | - | TRBV5-6 | CASSLVKTEAFF | TGTGCCAGCAGCTTGGTAAAGACTGAAGCTTTCTTT
TRBJ1-2 | - | few | TRBV12-3/TRBV12-4 | CASSFQSNYGYTF | TGTGCCAGCAGTTTCCAGTCAAACTATGGCTACACCTTC
TRBJ2-1 | TRBD2 | once | TRBV7-3 | CASSSTSGWYNEQFF | TGTGCCAGCAGCTCCACTAGCGGGTGGTACAATGAGCAGTTCTTC
TRBJ1-2 | - | - | TRBV19 | CASSMRGARYGYTF | TGTGCCAGTAGTATGAGGGGCGCAAGATATGGCTACACCTTC
TRBJ2-7 | - | - | TRBV5-5 | CASSLGWRNEQYF | TGTGCCAGCAGCTTGGGTTGGAGGAACGAGCAGTACTTC
TRBJ2-5 | - | - | TRBV5-1 | CASSGRGAGRETQYF | TGCGCCAGCTCCGGAAGGGGGGCCGGTAGAGAGACCCAGTACTTC
TRBJ1-2 | - | - | TRBV29-1 | CSVPLTFGGYTF | TGCAGCGTACCCCTGACCTTCGGTGGCTACACCTTC
TRBJ2-6 | - | - | TRBV6-5 | CASSYWEILHSGANVLTF | TGTGCCAGCAGTTACTGGGAAATCCTCCACTCTGGGGCCAACGTCCTGACTTTC
TRBJ1-2 | - | - | TRBV29-1 | CSAPGIDNYGYTF | TGCAGCGCTCCTGGTATAGATAACTATGGCTACACCTTC
TRBJ2-3 | - | - | TRBV4-2 | CASSHPSAGTDTQYF | TGTGCCAGCAGCCATCCCTCGGCGGGCACAGATACGCAGTATTTT
TRBJ2-7 | - | once | TRBV19 | CASSIAYKSYEQYF | TGTGCCAGTAGTATAGCGTACAAGTCCTACGAGCAGTACTTC
TRBJ1-2 | TRBD1 | - | TRBV14 | CASSPTGGGYTF | TGTGCCAGCAGCCCGACAGGGGGGGGCTACACCTTC
TRBJ2-7 | TRBD1 | - | TRBV7-9 | CASSLTGDEQYF | TGTGCCAGCAGTTTGACAGGGGATGAGCAGTACTTC
TRBJ2-7 | - | - | TRBV6-7 | CASSARWHGGSYEQYF | TGTGCCAGCAGTGCGCGATGGCATGGCGGTTCCTACGAGCAGTACTTC
TRBJ1-4 | - | - | TRBV29-1 | CSVVSFRGAGEKLFF | TGCAGCGTTGTATCCTTCAGGGGCGCCGGGGAAAAACTGTTTTTT
TRBJ2-4 | - | once | TRBV9 | CASSVDAGNAKNIQYF | TGTGCCAGCAGCGTAGACGCGGGGAACGCCAAAAACATTCAGTACTTC
TRBJ2-7 | - | - | TRBV5-1 | CASSLAHGGDSYEQYF | TGCGCCAGCAGCTTGGCCCACGGGGGTGACTCCTACGAGCAGTACTTC
TRBJ2-1 | - | - | TRBV9 | CASSGPLRNEQFF | TGTGCCAGCAGCGGACCCCTCAGGAATGAGCAGTTCTTC
TRBJ2-2 | - | - | TRBV13 | CASSPTGTSEPGELFF | TGTGCCAGCAGTCCTACCGGGACAAGCGAACCCGGGGAGCTGTTTTTT